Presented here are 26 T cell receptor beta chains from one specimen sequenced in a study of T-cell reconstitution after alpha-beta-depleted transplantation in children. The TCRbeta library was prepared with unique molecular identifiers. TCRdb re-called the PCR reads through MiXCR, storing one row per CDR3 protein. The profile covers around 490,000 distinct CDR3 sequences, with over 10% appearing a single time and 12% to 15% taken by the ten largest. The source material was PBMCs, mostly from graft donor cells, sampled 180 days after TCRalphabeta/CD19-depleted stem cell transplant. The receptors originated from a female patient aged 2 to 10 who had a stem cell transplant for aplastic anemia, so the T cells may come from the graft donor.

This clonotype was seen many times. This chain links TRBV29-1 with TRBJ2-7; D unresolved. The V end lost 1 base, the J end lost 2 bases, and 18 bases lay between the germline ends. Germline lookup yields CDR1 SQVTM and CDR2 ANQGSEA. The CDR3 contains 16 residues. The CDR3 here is CSVEGIVHQGTYEQYF. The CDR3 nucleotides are TGCAGCGTTGAAGGGATAGTCCACCAAGGCACCTACGAGCAGTACTTC.

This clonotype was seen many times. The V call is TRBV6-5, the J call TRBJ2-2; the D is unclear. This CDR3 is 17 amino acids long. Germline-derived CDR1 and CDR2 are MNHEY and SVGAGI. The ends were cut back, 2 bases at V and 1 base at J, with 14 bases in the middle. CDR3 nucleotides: TGTGCCAGCAGTTACCCACTTAGGACGGAGAACACCGGGGAGCTGTTTTTT. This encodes CASSYPLRTENTGELFF.

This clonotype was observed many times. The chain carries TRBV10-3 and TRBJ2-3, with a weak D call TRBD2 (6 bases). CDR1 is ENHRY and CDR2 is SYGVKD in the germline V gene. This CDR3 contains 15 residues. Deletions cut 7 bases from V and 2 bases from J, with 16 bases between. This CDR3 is CAITPGIAVTDTQYF. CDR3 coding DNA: TGTGCCATCACCCCAGGGATAGCGGTCACAGATACGCAGTATTTT.

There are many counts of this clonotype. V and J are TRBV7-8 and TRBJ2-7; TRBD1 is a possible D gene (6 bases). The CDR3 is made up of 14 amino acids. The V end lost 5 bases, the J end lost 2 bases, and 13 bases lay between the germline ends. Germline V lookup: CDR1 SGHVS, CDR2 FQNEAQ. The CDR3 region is CASSPQGNPYEQYV. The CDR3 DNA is TGTGCCAGCAGCCCACAGGGTAACCCCTACGAGCAGTACGTC.

The CDR3, as DNA: TGTGCCAGCAGCTTCGTCTGGGCCCGAGGCTACGAGCAGTACTTC. Encoded protein: CASSFVWARGYEQYF. The chain combines TRBV5-5 with TRBJ2-7; no reliable D call. This CDR3 has 15 amino acids. V lost 2 bases to trimming and J lost 3 bases, with 15 bases between them. Germline CDR1 reads SGHKS; CDR2 reads YYEKEE (reference sequence).

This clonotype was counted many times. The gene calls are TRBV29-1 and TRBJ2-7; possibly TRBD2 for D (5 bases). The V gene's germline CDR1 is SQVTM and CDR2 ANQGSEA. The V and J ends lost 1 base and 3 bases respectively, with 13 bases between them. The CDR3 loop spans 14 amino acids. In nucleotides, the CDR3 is TGCAGCGTTGAAGTCGGTGCGGACTGCTACGAGCAGTACGTC. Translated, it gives CSVEVGADCYEQYV.

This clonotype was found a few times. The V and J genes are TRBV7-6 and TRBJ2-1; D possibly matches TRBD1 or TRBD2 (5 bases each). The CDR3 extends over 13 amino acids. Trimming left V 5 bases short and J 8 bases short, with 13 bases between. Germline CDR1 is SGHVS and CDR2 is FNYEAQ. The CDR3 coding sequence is TGTGCCAGCAGCATTACCCCGGGGCATGAGCAGTTCTTC. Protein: CASSITPGHEQFF.

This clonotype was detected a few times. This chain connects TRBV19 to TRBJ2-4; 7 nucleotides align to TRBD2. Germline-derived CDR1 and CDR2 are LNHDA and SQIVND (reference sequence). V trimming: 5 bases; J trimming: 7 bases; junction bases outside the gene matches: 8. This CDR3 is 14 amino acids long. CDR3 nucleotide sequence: TGTGCCAGTAGTGTGCTAGGGGAGGGGAACATTCAGTACTTC. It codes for CASSVLGEGNIQYF.

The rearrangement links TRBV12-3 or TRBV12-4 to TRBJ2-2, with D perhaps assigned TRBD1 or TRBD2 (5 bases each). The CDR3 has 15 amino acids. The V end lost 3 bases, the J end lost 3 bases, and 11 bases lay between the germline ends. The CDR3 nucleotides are TGTGCCAGCAGTTTTTCCCAGGGAGACACCGGGGAGCTGTTTTTT. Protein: CASSFSQGDTGELFF.

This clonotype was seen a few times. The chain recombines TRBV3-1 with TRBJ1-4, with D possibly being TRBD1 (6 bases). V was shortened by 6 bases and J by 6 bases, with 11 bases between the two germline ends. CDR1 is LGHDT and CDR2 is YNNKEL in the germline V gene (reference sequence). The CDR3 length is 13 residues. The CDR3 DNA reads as TGTGCCAGCAGGGACAGAGGGGATGAAAAACTGTTTTTT. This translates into CASRDRGDEKLFF.

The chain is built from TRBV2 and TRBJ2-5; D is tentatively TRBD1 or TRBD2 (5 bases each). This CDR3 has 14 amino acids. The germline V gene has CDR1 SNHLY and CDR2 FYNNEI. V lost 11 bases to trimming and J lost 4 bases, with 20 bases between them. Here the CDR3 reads CAPPPGPGGETQYF. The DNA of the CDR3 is TGTGCCCCCCCCCCGGGACCTGGGGGAGAGACCCAGTACTTC.

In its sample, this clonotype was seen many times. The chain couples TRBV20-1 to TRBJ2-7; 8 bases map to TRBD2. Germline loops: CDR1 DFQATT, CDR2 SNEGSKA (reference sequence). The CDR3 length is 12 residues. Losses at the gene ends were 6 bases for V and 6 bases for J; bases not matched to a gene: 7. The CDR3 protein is CSAGGRGGEQYF. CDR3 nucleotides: TGCAGTGCAGGGGGTCGGGGGGGCGAGCAGTACTTC.

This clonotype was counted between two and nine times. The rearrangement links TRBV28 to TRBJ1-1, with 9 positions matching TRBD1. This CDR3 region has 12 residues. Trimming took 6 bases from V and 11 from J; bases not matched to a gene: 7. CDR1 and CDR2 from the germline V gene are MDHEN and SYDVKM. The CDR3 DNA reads TGTGCCAGCAGCCCCGGGACAGGGAAGGCTTTCTTT. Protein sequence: CASSPGTGKAFF.

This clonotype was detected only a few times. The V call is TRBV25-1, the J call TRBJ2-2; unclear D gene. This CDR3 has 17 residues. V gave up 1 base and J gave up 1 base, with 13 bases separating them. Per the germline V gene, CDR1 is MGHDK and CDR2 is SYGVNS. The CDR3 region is CASSESLARLNTGELFF. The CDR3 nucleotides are TGTGCCAGCAGTGAATCGTTGGCCAGGCTGAACACCGGGGAGCTGTTTTTT. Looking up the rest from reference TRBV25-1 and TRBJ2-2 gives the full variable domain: EADIYQTPRYLVIGTGKKITLECSQTMGHDKMYWYQQDPGMELHLIHYSYGVNSTEKGDLSSESTVSRIRTEHFPLTLESARPSHTSQYLCASSESLARLNTGELFFGEGSRLTVL.

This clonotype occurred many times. The CDR3 reads CASSPSGLAGTDTQYF. CDR3 nucleotides: TGTGCCAGCAGCCCGAGCGGACTAGCGGGAACAGATACGCAGTATTTT. The chain combines TRBV7-2 with TRBJ2-3; TRBD2 matches 12 bases. In germline, CDR1 is SGHTA, CDR2 FQGNSA. The V and J ends lost 5 bases and 3 bases, in that order; junction bases with no gene match: 6. The CDR3 extends over 16 amino acids.

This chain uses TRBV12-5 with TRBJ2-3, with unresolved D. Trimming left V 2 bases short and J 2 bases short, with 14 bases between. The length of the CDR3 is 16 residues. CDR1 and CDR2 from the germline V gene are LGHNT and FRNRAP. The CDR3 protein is CASGLPPVGYTDTQYF. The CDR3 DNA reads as TGTGCTAGTGGTTTGCCACCAGTAGGCTACACAGATACGCAGTATTTT.

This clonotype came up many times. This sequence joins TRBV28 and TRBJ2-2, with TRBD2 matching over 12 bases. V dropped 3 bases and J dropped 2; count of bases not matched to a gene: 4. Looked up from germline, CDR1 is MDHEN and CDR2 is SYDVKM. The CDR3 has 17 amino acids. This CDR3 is CASSFRLAGANTGELFF. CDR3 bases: TGTGCCAGCAGTTTCCGACTAGCGGGAGCTAACACCGGGGAGCTGTTTTTT.

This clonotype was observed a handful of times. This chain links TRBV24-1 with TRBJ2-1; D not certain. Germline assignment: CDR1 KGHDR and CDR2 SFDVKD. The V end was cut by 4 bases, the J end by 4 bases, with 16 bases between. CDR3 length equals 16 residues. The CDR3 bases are TGTGCCACCAGTGACCCCTCCTCCCTAGGGTACAATGAGCAGTTCTTC. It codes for CATSDPSSLGYNEQFF.

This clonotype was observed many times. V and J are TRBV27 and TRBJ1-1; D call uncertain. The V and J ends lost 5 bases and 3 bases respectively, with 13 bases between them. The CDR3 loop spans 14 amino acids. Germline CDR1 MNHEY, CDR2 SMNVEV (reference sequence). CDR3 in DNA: TGTGCCAGCAGTCCCCAAGAGGTTTACACTGAAGCTTTCTTT. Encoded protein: CASSPQEVYTEAFF.

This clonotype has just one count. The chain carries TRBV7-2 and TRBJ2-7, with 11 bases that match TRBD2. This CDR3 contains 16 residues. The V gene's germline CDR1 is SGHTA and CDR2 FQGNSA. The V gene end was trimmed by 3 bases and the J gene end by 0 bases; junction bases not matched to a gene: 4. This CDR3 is CASSFLAGGLSYEQYF. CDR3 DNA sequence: TGTGCCAGCAGCTTCTTAGCGGGAGGGCTCTCCTACGAGCAGTACTTC.

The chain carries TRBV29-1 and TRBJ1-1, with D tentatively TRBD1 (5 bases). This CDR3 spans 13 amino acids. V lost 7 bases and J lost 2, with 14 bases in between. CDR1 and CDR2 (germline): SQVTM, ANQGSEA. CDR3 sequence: CSAFGRVNTEAFF. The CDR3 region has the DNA TGCAGCGCCTTCGGCAGGGTAAACACTGAAGCTTTCTTT.

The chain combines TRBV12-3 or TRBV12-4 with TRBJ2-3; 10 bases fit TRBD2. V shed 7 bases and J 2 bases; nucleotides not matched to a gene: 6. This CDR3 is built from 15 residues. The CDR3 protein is CASIPSGRATDTQYF. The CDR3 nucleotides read TGTGCCAGCATCCCCAGCGGGAGGGCCACAGATACGCAGTATTTT.

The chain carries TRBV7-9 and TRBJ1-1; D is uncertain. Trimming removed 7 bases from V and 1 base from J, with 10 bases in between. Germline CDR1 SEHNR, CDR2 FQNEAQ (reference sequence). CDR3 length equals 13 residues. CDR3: CASNGDRNTEAFF. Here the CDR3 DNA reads TGTGCCAGCAACGGAGACCGGAACACTGAAGCTTTCTTT.

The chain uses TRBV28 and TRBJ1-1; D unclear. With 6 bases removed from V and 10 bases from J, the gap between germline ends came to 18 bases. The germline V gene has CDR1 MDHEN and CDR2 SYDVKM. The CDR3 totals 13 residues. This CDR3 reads CASSLRWGWGAFF. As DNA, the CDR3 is TGTGCCAGCAGCTTAAGGTGGGGTTGGGGAGCTTTCTTT.

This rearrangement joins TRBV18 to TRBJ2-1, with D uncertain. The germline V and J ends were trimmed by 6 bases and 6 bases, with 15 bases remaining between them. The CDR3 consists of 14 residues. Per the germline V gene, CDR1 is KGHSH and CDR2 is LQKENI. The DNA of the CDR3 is TGTGCCAGCTCCCCTTTGTACCCATTCAATGAGCAGTTCTTC. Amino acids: CASSPLYPFNEQFF.

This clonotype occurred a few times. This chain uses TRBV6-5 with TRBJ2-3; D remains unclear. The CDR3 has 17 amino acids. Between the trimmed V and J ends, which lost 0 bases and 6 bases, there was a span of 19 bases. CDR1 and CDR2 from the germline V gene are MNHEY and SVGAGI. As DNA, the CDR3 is TGTGCCAGCAGTTACTCGTCGGCCAGTCGGAGATTGGATACGCAGTATTTT. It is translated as CASSYSSASRRLDTQYF.